The 9 T cell receptor beta chains given below trace back to one sample, sequenced in a study of blood T cell repertoires in COVID-19. The repertoire was sequenced with immunoSEQ multiplex PCR; TCRdb's copy has only in-frame clones and lacks some. The profile shows 65,000 to 85,000 clones, around 86% of them singletons. The sample comprised peripheral blood. The receptors originated from a young woman with acute or convalescent COVID-19.

The rearrangement uses TRBV5-1 and TRBJ2-3, with a possible D match to TRBD1 (6 bases). Germline V gene sequence: CDR1 SGHRS, CDR2 YFSETQ. Trimming stripped 0 bases from V and 3 bases from J, with 8 bases between. This CDR3 region has 14 residues. The CDR3 DNA sequence: TGCGCCAGCAGCTTGGACAGGGAGACAGATACGCAGTATTTT. The encoded protein is CASSLDRETDTQYF.

V and J are TRBV7-2 and TRBJ2-2; D unclear. V shed 2 bases and J shed 7 bases, with 14 bases lying between them. The CDR3 sequence is 15 residues long. Germline V gives CDR1 SGHTA, CDR2 FQGNSA. DNA for the CDR3: TGTGCCAGCAGCTTAATGGCTAGAGGTGGCGGGGAGCTGTTTTTT. This encodes CASSLMARGGGELFF.

The rearrangement uses TRBV5-1 and TRBJ1-5; D remains ambiguous. Trimming removed 1 base at V and 1 base at J, with 6 bases between. The CDR3 consists of 14 residues. Germline CDR1 SGHRS, CDR2 YFSETQ. CDR3: CASSLKQSNQPQHF. The DNA of the CDR3 is TGCGCCAGCAGCTTGAAACAGAGCAATCAGCCCCAGCATTTT.

This rearrangement joins TRBV7-9 to TRBJ2-7, with no clear D. CDR1 is SEHNR and CDR2 is FQNEAQ in the germline V gene (reference sequence). Trimming took 1 base from V and 3 from J, leaving 13 bases between them. There are 15 residues in the CDR3. The CDR3 DNA reads as TGTGCCAGCAGCTTAGACGGCGGAGATCTCTACGAGCAGTACTTC. Its translation: CASSLDGGDLYEQYF.

The chain links TRBV5-8 to TRBJ2-7; 8 bases line up with TRBD1. The ends lost 2 bases at V and 5 bases at J; junction bases unmatched: 6. Germline-derived CDR1 and CDR2 are SGHTS and YDEGEE. CDR3 length: 14 amino acids. CDR3 residues: CASSFGTTGDEQYF. The DNA for the CDR3 is TGTGCCAGCAGCTTCGGGACGACAGGGGACGAGCAGTACTTC.

The chain carries TRBV6-2 or TRBV6-3 and TRBJ2-3; 8 bases agree with TRBD1. The CDR3 loop spans 16 amino acids. The trim removed 5 bases at V and 1 base at J, leaving 8 bases unmatched. The germline gives CDR1 MNHEY, CDR2 SVGEGT. The DNA for the CDR3 is TGTGCCAGCAGTGTGGTGCAGGGACAGGGCACAGATACGCAGTATTTT. Translation: CASSVVQGQGTDTQYF.

The chain has TRBV5-1 and TRBJ1-2; no clear D gene. There are 13 residues in the CDR3. Germline lookup yields CDR1 SGHRS and CDR2 YFSETQ. Trimming removed 4 bases from V and 1 base from J, with 8 bases in between. The CDR3 sequence: CASSPQNNYGYTF. CDR3 DNA sequence: TGCGCCAGCAGCCCACAGAATAACTATGGCTACACCTTC.

Only one count was recorded for this clone. The chain joins TRBV30 to TRBJ1-2; 8 bases align to TRBD1. This CDR3 region has 13 residues. Germline CDR1 GTSNPN, CDR2 SVGIG (reference sequence). V shed 1 base and J 5 bases; nucleotides not matched to a gene: 3. CDR3 protein: CAWSAGGDYGYTF. In DNA form, the CDR3 reads TGTGCCTGGAGTGCAGGGGGCGATTATGGCTACACCTTC.

This clone was seen a single time. V is TRBV13 and J is TRBJ2-1; 8 bases match TRBD1. V trimming: 4 bases; J trimming: 7 bases; junction bases outside the gene matches: 9. This CDR3 comprises 15 residues. Germline CDR1 is PRHDT and CDR2 is FYEKMQ (reference sequence). CDR3 DNA sequence: TGTGCCAGCAGCTCTAGACAGGGGTCCTGGAATGAGCAGTTCTTC. It yields the protein CASSSRQGSWNEQFF. Full variable domain (missing parts from reference TRBV13 and TRBJ2-1): AAGVIQSPRHLIKEKRETATLKCYPIPRHDTVYWYQQGPGQDPQFLISFYEKMQSDKGSIPDRFSAQQFSDYHSELNMSSLELGDSALYFCASSSRQGSWNEQFFGPGTRLTVL.